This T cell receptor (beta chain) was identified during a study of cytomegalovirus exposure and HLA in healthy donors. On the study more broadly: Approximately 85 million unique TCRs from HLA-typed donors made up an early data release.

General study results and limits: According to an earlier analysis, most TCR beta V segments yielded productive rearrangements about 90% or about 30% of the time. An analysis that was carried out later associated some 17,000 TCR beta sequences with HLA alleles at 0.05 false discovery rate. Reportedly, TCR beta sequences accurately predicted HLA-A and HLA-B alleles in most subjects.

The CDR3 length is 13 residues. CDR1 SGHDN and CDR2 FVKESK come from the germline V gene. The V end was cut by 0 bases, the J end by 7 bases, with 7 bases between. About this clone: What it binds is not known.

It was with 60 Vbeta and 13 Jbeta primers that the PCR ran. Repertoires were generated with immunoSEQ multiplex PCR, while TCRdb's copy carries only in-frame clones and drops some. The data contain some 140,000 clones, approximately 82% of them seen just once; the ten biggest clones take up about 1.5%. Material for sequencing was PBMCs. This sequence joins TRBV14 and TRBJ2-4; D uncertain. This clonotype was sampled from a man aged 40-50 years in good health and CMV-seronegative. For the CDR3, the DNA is TGTGCCAGCAGCCAAGACCCACATAACATTCAGTACTTC. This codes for CASSQDPHNIQYF.